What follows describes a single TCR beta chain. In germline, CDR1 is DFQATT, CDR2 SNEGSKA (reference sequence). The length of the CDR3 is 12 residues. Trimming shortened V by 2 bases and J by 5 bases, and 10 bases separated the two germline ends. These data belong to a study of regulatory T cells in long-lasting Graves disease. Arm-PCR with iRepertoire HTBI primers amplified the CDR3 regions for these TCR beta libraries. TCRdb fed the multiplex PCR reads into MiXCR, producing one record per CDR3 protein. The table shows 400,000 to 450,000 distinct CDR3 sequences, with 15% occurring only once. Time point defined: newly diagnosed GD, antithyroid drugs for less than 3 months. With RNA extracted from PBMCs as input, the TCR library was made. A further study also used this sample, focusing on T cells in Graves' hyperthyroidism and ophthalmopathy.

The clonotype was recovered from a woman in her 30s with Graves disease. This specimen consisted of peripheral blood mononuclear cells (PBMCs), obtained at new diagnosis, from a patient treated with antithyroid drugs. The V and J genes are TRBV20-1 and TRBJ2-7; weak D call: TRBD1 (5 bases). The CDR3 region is CSARQGADEQYF. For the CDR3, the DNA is TGCAGTGCTAGACAGGGTGCGGACGAGCAGTACTTC.